One sample yielded the 10 T cell receptor beta chains listed below, sequenced in a study of cytomegalovirus exposure and HLA in healthy donors. PCR amplification relied on 60 Vbeta primers (plus 13 Jbeta primers). Using immunoSEQ multiplex PCR, the repertoire was profiled, and TCRdb retains in-frame clones only, with some absent. This table holds about 75,000 clones, approximately 82% found once. Sequencing was carried out using PBMCs. The receptors stem from a man aged 65 to 79 in good health and CMV-seropositive.

The chain is built from TRBV9 and TRBJ2-1; 10 bases are shared with TRBD2. Trimming cost V 3 bases and J 4 bases; bases outside gene matches: 7. In germline, CDR1 is SGDLS, CDR2 YYNGEE. This CDR3 contains 16 residues. The CDR3 region has the DNA TGTGCCAGCAGCGCCAAAAGCGGGGGGGGATACAATGAGCAGTTCTTC. Amino acid sequence: CASSAKSGGGYNEQFF.

The gene calls are TRBV7-2 and TRBJ2-7; 12 bases align to TRBD1. This CDR3 is built from 16 residues. Trimming removed 1 base from V and 7 bases from J; junction bases left unmatched: 8. Germline values: CDR1 SGHTA, CDR2 FQGNSA. CDR3 DNA: TGTGCCAGCAGCTTAGTAGGGACAGGGGGCGCGGGGGAGCAGTACTTC. This codes for CASSLVGTGGAGEQYF.

CDR3 in amino acids: CASSHSSGIFTDTQYF. DNA for the CDR3: TGTGCCAGCTCCCACTCTAGCGGAATTTTCACAGATACGCAGTATTTT. The chain carries TRBV18 and TRBJ2-3, with 7 positions matching TRBD2. The CDR3 covers 16 residues. Germline CDR1 and CDR2: KGHSH and LQKENI. V shed 6 bases, J shed 2 bases, and the junction held 11 bases outside the gene matches.

The genes are TRBV2 and TRBJ2-5; perhaps TRBD2 as D (5 bases). V was cut by 6 bases and J by 1 base, with 12 bases left in between. CDR3 length: 14 amino acids. Germline CDR1 and CDR2: SNHLY and FYNNEI. CDR3 sequence (DNA): TGTGCCAGCAGGGGCGGACTGGCCCAAGAGACCCAGTACTTC. Translated, it gives CASRGGLAQETQYF.

This clone appeared a single time. Here the CDR3 reads CASSQEFDRGLGEAFF. The CDR3 DNA sequence: TGCGCCAGCAGCCAAGAGTTTGACAGGGGCCTGGGTGAAGCTTTCTTT. The V gene is TRBV4-3, the J gene TRBJ1-1; 8 nucleotides align to TRBD1. The germline CDR1 and CDR2 sequences are LGHNA and YSLEER. V shed 0 bases, J shed 7 bases, and the junction held 10 bases outside the gene matches. CDR3 size: 16 residues.

The chain is built from TRBV28 and TRBJ1-4, with 7 bases matching TRBD1. J gave up 8 bases and V 9 bases, and 6 bases lay outside the gene matches. CDR1 and CDR2 from the germline V gene are MDHEN and SYDVKM. The length of the CDR3 is 12 residues. CDR3 in amino acids: CASPTGNEKLFF. CDR3 DNA: TGTGCCAGTCCGACAGGGAACGAAAAACTGTTTTTT.

V is TRBV11-2 and J is TRBJ2-7; D uncertain. Trimming took 5 bases from V and 3 from J, leaving 5 bases between them. CDR1 SGHAT and CDR2 FQNNGV come from the germline V gene. The CDR3 consists of 11 residues. DNA of the CDR3: TGTGCCAGCAGCGCCAGCTACGAGCAGTACTTC. Its protein is CASSASYEQYF.

The chain uses TRBV6-5 and TRBJ2-7; D perhaps matches TRBD2 (5 bases). V was cut by 5 bases and J by 7 bases, with 12 bases left in between. The CDR3 runs 12 residues. Germline CDR1 reads MNHEY; CDR2 reads SVGAGI. The CDR3 spells CASSELSGEQYF. DNA for the CDR3: TGTGCCAGCAGTGAGCTGTCGGGAGAGCAGTACTTC.

The V and J genes are TRBV4-1 and TRBJ2-3, with no clear D. The CDR3 runs to 14 residues. CDR1 and CDR2 (germline): MGHRA, YSYEKL. Between the trimmed V and J ends, which lost 1 base and 6 bases, there was a span of 11 bases. CDR3 sequence: CASSQGSPPDTQYF. CDR3 in DNA: TGCGCCAGCAGCCAAGGGAGCCCGCCGGATACGCAGTATTTT.

The V and J genes are TRBV6-5 and TRBJ1-2, with D perhaps matching TRBD1 (6 bases). Germline CDR1 and CDR2: MNHEY and SVGAGI. Trimming cost V 6 bases and J 4 bases, with 12 bases left between them. The CDR3 has 13 amino acids. CDR3 region: CASSPRGFYGYTF. Written as DNA, the CDR3 is TGTGCCAGCAGCCCCAGGGGCTTCTATGGCTACACCTTC.